The 16 T cell receptor beta chains below all came from one sample that was sequenced in a study of blood T cell repertoires in COVID-19. Clones were sequenced by immunoSEQ multiplex PCR, and TCRdb holds only the in-frame ones, with some missing. The sample lists 120,000 or so clones, approximately 83% occurring once. Sequenced: peripheral blood. All receptors derive from a man older than 75 with active or convalescent COVID-19.

The rearrangement joins TRBV5-1 to TRBJ1-6; the D gene is possibly TRBD1 (6 bases). CDR1 SGHRS and CDR2 YFSETQ come from the germline V gene. The CDR3 sequence is 16 residues long. V lost 6 bases and J lost 5, with 18 bases in between. DNA of the CDR3: TGCGCCAGCACCCAGAGGTTTGGACAGAATAATTCACCCCTCCACTTT. Translating it yields CASTQRFGQNNSPLHF.

This rearrangement joins TRBV28 to TRBJ1-6; D is perhaps TRBD1 (6 bases). The germline gives CDR1 MDHEN, CDR2 SYDVKM. The CDR3 is 15 amino acids. With 3 bases removed from V and 5 bases from J, the gap between germline ends came to 11 bases. CDR3: CASSLTGVHNSPLHF. The CDR3, as DNA: TGTGCCAGCAGTTTGACAGGAGTACATAATTCACCCCTCCACTTT.

This clone was found once. This CDR3 reads CASSPTLTSGRSYEQYF. CDR3 in DNA: TGTGCCAGCAGCCCCACACTCACTAGCGGGAGGTCCTACGAGCAGTACTTC. J is TRBJ2-7 and V is TRBV11-2; TRBD2 agrees at 12 bases. Looked up from germline, CDR1 is SGHAT and CDR2 is FQNNGV. V lost 5 bases and J lost 1; bases outside the gene matches: 9. There are 17 residues in the CDR3.

The chain links TRBV4-2 to TRBJ2-7, with 11 bases that match TRBD2. This CDR3 comprises 22 residues. Germline V CDR1 and CDR2: LGHNA, YNFKEQ. V was pared by 2 bases and J by 0 bases, with 21 bases of the junction left unmatched. CDR3 in amino acids: CASSQTSPPGRLAGGHSYEQYF. DNA for the CDR3: TGTGCCAGCAGCCAAACCAGCCCCCCCGGCCGTCTAGCGGGGGGCCACTCCTACGAGCAGTACTTC.

The CDR3, as DNA: TGTGCCAGCAGCGCAGGACAGGGCGACCCTTCACCCCTCCACTTT. This translates into CASSAGQGDPSPLHF. This chain connects TRBV5-4 to TRBJ1-6; 8 bases align to TRBD1. Per the germline V gene, CDR1 is SGHNT and CDR2 is YYREEE (reference sequence). Trimming at V came to 4 bases and at J to 9 bases, leaving 9 bases not matched to a gene. The CDR3 sequence is 15 residues long.

V gene TRBV18 combines with J gene TRBJ2-2, with 7 nucleotides matching TRBD1. The V and J ends lost 8 bases and 5 bases, in that order; junction bases with no gene match: 11. The CDR3 extends over 15 amino acids. The germline gives CDR1 KGHSH, CDR2 LQKENI. CDR3 nucleotides: TGTGCCAGCACCAGACAGGGTAGTGGAACCGGGGAGCTGTTTTTT. Translating it yields CASTRQGSGTGELFF.

The chain couples TRBV5-6 to TRBJ2-3; 8 nucleotides match TRBD2. V gave up 0 bases and J gave up 3 bases; unmatched junction bases: 3. CDR1 SGHDT and CDR2 YYEEEE come from the germline V gene. The CDR3 is 15 residues long. The CDR3 spells CASSLVASGTDTQYF. CDR3 sequence (DNA): TGTGCCAGCAGCTTGGTGGCTAGCGGGACAGATACGCAGTATTTT.

This clone has a handful of counts. CDR3 loop: CASSLQGGTTEAFF. For the CDR3, the DNA is TGCGCCAGCAGCTTACAGGGGGGCACGACTGAAGCTTTCTTT. This sequence joins TRBV5-1 and TRBJ1-1, with TRBD1 matching over 8 bases. Germline V CDR1 and CDR2: SGHRS, YFSETQ. V was clipped by 2 bases and J by 5 bases; unmatched bases: 5. The CDR3 runs 14 residues.

The chain recombines TRBV5-1 with TRBJ2-7, with 8 bases identical to TRBD1. The germline CDR1 and CDR2 sequences are SGHRS and YFSETQ. V was clipped by 1 base and J by 6 bases; unmatched bases: 9. CDR3 length: 15 residues. The CDR3 region has the DNA TGCGCCAGCAGCTTGATGGGGACAGGAAGTAGCGAGCAGTACTTC. This gives the protein CASSLMGTGSSEQYF.

The chain joins TRBV9 to TRBJ1-3; D is ambiguous. CDR1 SGDLS and CDR2 YYNGEE come from the germline V gene. The ends were cut back, 3 bases at V and 0 bases at J, with 7 bases in the middle. This CDR3 has 14 residues. The CDR3 loop is CASSALFSGNTIYF. CDR3 in DNA: TGTGCCAGCAGCGCTTTGTTCTCTGGAAACACCATATATTTT.

Written as DNA, the CDR3 is TGCGCCAGCAGCACCACAGGTTACGAGCAGTACTTC. It is translated as CASSTTGYEQYF. The chain couples TRBV5-1 to TRBJ2-7; possibly TRBD1 for D (5 bases). Germline CDR1 and CDR2: SGHRS and YFSETQ. With 4 bases removed from V and 4 bases from J, the gap between germline ends came to 9 bases. The length of the CDR3 is 12 residues. The full variable domain, rest sourced from reference TRBV5-1 and TRBJ2-7, is KAGVTQTPRYLIKTRGQQVTLSCSPISGHRSVSWYQQTPGQGLQFLFEYFSETQRNKGNFPGRFSGRQFSNSRSEMNVSTLELGDSALYLCASSTTGYEQYFGPGTRLTVT.

This clone was found a few times. This rearrangement joins TRBV18 to TRBJ1-5; D call uncertain. Trimming stripped 3 bases from V and 7 bases from J, with 13 bases between. This CDR3 contains 14 residues. Germline values: CDR1 KGHSH, CDR2 LQKENI. DNA of the CDR3: TGTGCCAGCTCACCCGAGGCGAACGGCCAGCCCCAGCATTTT. This sequence encodes CASSPEANGQPQHF.

The chain employs TRBV7-2 and TRBJ2-6; TRBD2 might be the D (5 bases). Trimming cost V 3 bases and J 3 bases, with 9 bases left between them. Germline assignment: CDR1 SGHTA and CDR2 FQGNSA. The CDR3 consists of 15 residues. CDR3 loop: CASSFSVGGANVLTF. DNA for the CDR3: TGTGCCAGCAGCTTTAGCGTGGGTGGGGCCAACGTCCTGACTTTC.

V is TRBV6-2 or TRBV6-3 and J is TRBJ1-5; D perhaps matches TRBD1 (5 bases). The CDR3 loop spans 16 amino acids. In germline, CDR1 is MNHEY, CDR2 SVGEGT. V lost 6 bases to trimming and J lost 9 bases, with 24 bases between them. For the CDR3, the DNA is TGTGCCAGCAGCCCCTCGTTGACAGCCGCTTCTTCGCCCCAGCATTTT. Translating gives CASSPSLTAASSPQHF.

The sample holds a few counts of this clone. The chain combines TRBV24-1 with TRBJ2-3, with 9 bases matching TRBD2. Germline-derived CDR1 and CDR2 are KGHDR and SFDVKD. The CDR3 has 17 residues. Trimming removed 4 bases from V and 8 bases from J; junction bases left unmatched: 15. In DNA form, the CDR3 reads TGTGCCACCAGTGAGTCTGCTGGGCGGGGGGGCCTGGGTACGCAGTATTTT. This translates into CATSESAGRGGLGTQYF.

The chain couples TRBV5-6 to TRBJ2-5, with TRBD2 identical over 8 bases. Germline V gives CDR1 SGHDT, CDR2 YYEEEE. CDR3 size: 15 residues. V lost 1 base to trimming and J lost 9 bases; unmatched junction nucleotides: 11. CDR3 nucleotides: TGTGCCAGCAGCTTGTACGGGACTAGGGGCGATGCCCAGTACTTC. Translating gives CASSLYGTRGDAQYF.